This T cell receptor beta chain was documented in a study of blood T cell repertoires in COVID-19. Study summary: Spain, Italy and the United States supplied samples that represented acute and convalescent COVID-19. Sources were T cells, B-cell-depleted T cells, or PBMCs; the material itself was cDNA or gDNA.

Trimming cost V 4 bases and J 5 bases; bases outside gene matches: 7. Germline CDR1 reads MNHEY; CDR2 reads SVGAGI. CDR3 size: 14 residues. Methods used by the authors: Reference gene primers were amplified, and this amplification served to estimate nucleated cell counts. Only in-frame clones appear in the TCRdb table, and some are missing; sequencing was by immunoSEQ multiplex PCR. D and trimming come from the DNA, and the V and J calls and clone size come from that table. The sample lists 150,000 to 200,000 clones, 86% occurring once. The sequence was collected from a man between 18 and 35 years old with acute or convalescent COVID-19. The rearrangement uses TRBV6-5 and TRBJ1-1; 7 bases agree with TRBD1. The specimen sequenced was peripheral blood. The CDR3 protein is CASSSATGMTEAFF. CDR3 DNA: TGTGCCAGCAGTTCCGCGACAGGGATGACTGAAGCTTTCTTT.